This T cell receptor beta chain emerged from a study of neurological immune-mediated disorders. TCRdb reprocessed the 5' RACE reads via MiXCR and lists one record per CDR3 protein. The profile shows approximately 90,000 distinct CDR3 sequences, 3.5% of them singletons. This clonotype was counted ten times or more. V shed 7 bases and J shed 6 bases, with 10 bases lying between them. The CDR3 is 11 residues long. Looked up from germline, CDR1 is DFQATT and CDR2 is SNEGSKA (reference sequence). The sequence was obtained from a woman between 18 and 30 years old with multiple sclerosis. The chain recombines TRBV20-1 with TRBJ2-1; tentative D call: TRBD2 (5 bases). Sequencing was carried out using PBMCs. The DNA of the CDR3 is TGCAGTGGGGCGGGCGGCAATGAGCAGTTCTTC. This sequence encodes CSGAGGNEQFF.